This is a list of T cell receptor beta chains from one sample in a study of cytomegalovirus exposure and HLA in healthy donors. TCRdb's table, derived via immunoSEQ multiplex PCR, lists solely in-frame clones and lacks some. This table lists 30,000 to 50,000 clones. The sequencing sample was made of PBMCs. All receptors come from a woman aged 30 to 39 in good health and CMV-seropositive. The CDR3 runs from the conserved cysteine through the conserved F or W. Fields, in order: J gene, D gene, V gene, CDR3 protein, CDR3 DNA. D genes are given only for firm matches.

J: TRBJ1-5; D: TRBD1; V: TRBV28; CDR3: CASSLEVGGGQPQHF; DNA: TGTGCCAGCAGCCTCGAGGTAGGGGGCGGTCAGCCCCAGCATTTT
J: TRBJ2-2; D: .; V: TRBV19; CDR3: CATEGWDSQNTGELFF; DNA: TGTGCCACCGAGGGGTGGGACTCCCAGAACACCGGGGAGCTGTTTTTT
J: TRBJ2-1; D: TRBD1; V: TRBV9; CDR3: CASKRQGGDRYNEQFF; DNA: TGTGCCAGCAAGAGACAGGGTGGGGATCGGTACAATGAGCAGTTCTTC
J: TRBJ1-6; D: .; V: TRBV6-5; CDR3: CASSPSRHPNSPLHF; DNA: TGTGCCAGCAGTCCATCAAGACACCCTAATTCACCCCTCCACTTT
J: TRBJ1-2; D: .; V: TRBV5-1; CDR3: CASSLAQAYGYGYTF; DNA: TGCGCCAGCAGCTTGGCACAGGCCTACGGCTATGGCTACACCTTC
J: TRBJ2-5; D: .; V: TRBV7-2; CDR3: CASSPGGVWGGETQYF; DNA: TGTGCCAGCAGCCCTGGAGGGGTTTGGGGCGGGGAGACCCAGTACTTC
J: TRBJ1-5; D: .; V: TRBV6-5; CDR3: CASRRQAYSNQPQHF; DNA: TGTGCCAGCAGAAGACAGGCTTATAGCAATCAGCCCCAGCATTTT
J: TRBJ1-1; D: .; V: TRBV27; CDR3: CASSLSSGGTEAFF; DNA: TGTGCCAGCAGTTTGTCCTCGGGGGGCACTGAAGCTTTCTTT
J: TRBJ2-1; D: TRBD2; V: TRBV5-1; CDR3: CASSLGLAGDLSYNEQFF; DNA: TGCGCCAGCAGCCTCGGACTAGCGGGGGACCTCTCCTACAATGAGCAGTTCTTC
J: TRBJ2-5; D: TRBD2; V: TRBV7-7; CDR3: CASSTGLAGDQETQYF; DNA: TGTGCCAGCAGCACGGGACTAGCGGGGGACCAAGAGACCCAGTACTTC
J: TRBJ2-7; D: .; V: TRBV27; CDR3: CASSYHDRYEQYF; DNA: TGTGCCAGCAGTTACCACGACAGATACGAGCAGTACTTC
J: TRBJ1-2; D: .; V: TRBV11-3; CDR3: CASSLVGQTPNYGYTF; DNA: TGTGCCAGCAGCTTAGTAGGACAGACTCCTAACTATGGCTACACCTTC
J: TRBJ1-1; D: TRBD1; V: TRBV10-2; CDR3: CASSERRGRTEAFF; DNA: TGCGCCAGCAGTGAAAGGAGGGGGCGGACTGAAGCTTTCTTT
J: TRBJ2-7; D: .; V: TRBV30; CDR3: CAWSRAARGEQYF; DNA: TGTGCCTGGAGTCGTGCAGCAAGGGGCGAGCAGTACTTC
J: TRBJ2-7; D: TRBD2; V: TRBV10-2; CDR3: CASSERVQGGYEQYF; DNA: TGCGCCAGCAGTGAGCGGGTCCAGGGAGGGTACGAGCAGTACTTC
J: TRBJ2-7; D: TRBD2; V: TRBV2; CDR3: CASTPSGGITYEQYF; DNA: TGTGCCAGCACTCCTAGCGGGGGGATAACCTACGAGCAGTACTTC
J: TRBJ1-1; D: TRBD1; V: TRBV18; CDR3: CASSQGAGTEAFF; DNA: TGTGCCAGCTCACAGGGGGCGGGGACTGAAGCTTTCTTT
J: TRBJ1-6; D: .; V: TRBV18; CDR3: CASSPPQGTGSPLHF; DNA: TGTGCCAGCTCACCACCTCAGGGGACGGGCTCACCCCTCCACTTT
J: TRBJ2-7; D: .; V: TRBV11-2; CDR3: CASSLIRQGKASYEQYF; DNA: TGTGCCAGCAGCTTAATTCGGCAGGGGAAAGCCTCCTACGAGCAGTACTTC
J: TRBJ1-2; D: .; V: TRBV6-1; CDR3: CAIKASEGVYYGYTF; DNA: TGTGCCATCAAGGCTTCAGAGGGCGTCTACTATGGCTACACCTTC
J: TRBJ2-7; D: TRBD1; V: TRBV5-1; CDR3: CASSSGTGVYEQYF; DNA: TGCGCCAGCAGCTCCGGGACAGGCGTGTACGAGCAGTACTTC
J: TRBJ1-1; D: .; V: TRBV2; CDR3: CASSEGGVREAFF; DNA: TGTGCCAGCAGTGAGGGGGGTGTTCGGGAAGCTTTCTTT
J: TRBJ1-2; D: TRBD1; V: TRBV5-1; CDR3: CASSLDSRQGNLSGYTF; DNA: TGCGCCAGCAGCTTGGACTCCCGACAGGGGAATCTTTCTGGCTACACCTTC
J: TRBJ2-1; D: .; V: TRBV18; CDR3: CASSPLGQVRNEQFF; DNA: TGTGCCAGCTCACCATTGGGCCAGGTACGGAATGAGCAGTTCTTC
J: TRBJ1-2; D: .; V: TRBV5-6; CDR3: CASSLKGNYGYTF; DNA: TGTGCCAGCAGCTTGAAGGGGAACTATGGCTACACCTTC
J: TRBJ2-5; D: TRBD2; V: TRBV4-2; CDR3: CASSQERGGQETQYF; DNA: TGTGCCAGCAGCCAAGAGCGGGGGGGCCAAGAGACCCAGTACTTC
J: TRBJ2-7; D: TRBD2; V: TRBV6-1; CDR3: CASSDGRGALYYEQYF; DNA: TGTGCCAGCAGTGATGGGCGGGGGGCCCTCTACTACGAGCAGTACTTC
J: TRBJ2-2; D: .; V: TRBV4-1; CDR3: CASSQAEGGTGELFF; DNA: TGCGCCAGCAGCCAGGCAGAGGGCGGCACCGGGGAGCTGTTTTTT
J: TRBJ1-1; D: .; V: TRBV14; CDR3: CASSLLQMITGGAFF; DNA: TGTGCCAGCAGCCTCCTCCAGATGATAACGGGGGGAGCTTTCTTT
J: TRBJ2-1; D: TRBD2; V: TRBV23-1; CDR3: CASSQSLGLAGSSYNEQFF; DNA: TGCGCCAGCAGTCAATCATTGGGCCTAGCGGGGAGCTCCTACAATGAGCAGTTCTTC
J: TRBJ2-1; D: TRBD2; V: TRBV4-1; CDR3: CASSTPRLAGVYNEQFF; DNA: TGCGCCAGCAGCACACCCCGGCTAGCGGGAGTCTACAATGAGCAGTTCTTC
J: TRBJ2-6; D: .; V: TRBV19; CDR3: CASSYSSGANVLTF; DNA: TGTGCCAGTAGTTACAGCTCTGGGGCCAACGTCCTGACTTTC
J: TRBJ1-6; D: .; V: TRBV5-1; CDR3: CASSSWGGTYNSPLHF; DNA: TGCGCCAGCAGCTCGTGGGGAGGAACCTATAATTCACCCCTCCACTTT
J: TRBJ2-5; D: TRBD2; V: TRBV15; CDR3: CATSRAPSGGQETQYF; DNA: TGTGCCACCAGCAGAGCCCCTAGCGGGGGGCAAGAGACCCAGTACTTC
J: TRBJ2-4; D: TRBD1; V: TRBV10-3; CDR3: CAISEGQGSGKNIQYF; DNA: TGTGCCATCAGTGAGGGACAGGGATCGGGCAAAAACATTCAGTACTTC
J: TRBJ2-1; D: .; V: TRBV6-5; CDR3: CASSYSPPYNEQFF; DNA: TGTGCCAGCAGTTACTCCCCCCCGTACAATGAGCAGTTCTTC
J: TRBJ1-4; D: .; V: TRBV11-2; CDR3: CASSSVTGSEKLFF; DNA: TGTGCCAGCAGCTCCGTAACAGGGTCTGAAAAACTGTTTTTT
J: TRBJ1-1; D: .; V: TRBV29-1; CDR3: CSVGTDGSGTEAFF; DNA: TGCAGCGTTGGAACCGACGGCTCGGGAACTGAAGCTTTCTTT
J: TRBJ1-6; D: TRBD1; V: TRBV28; CDR3: CASRETGSSYNSPLHF; DNA: TGTGCCAGCAGGGAGACAGGGAGCTCCTATAATTCACCCCTCCACTTT
J: TRBJ1-2; D: TRBD1; V: TRBV12-5; CDR3: CASGPDRGRDYGYTF; DNA: TGTGCTAGTGGCCCTGACAGGGGGCGAGACTATGGCTACACCTTC
J: TRBJ2-5; D: TRBD2; V: TRBV4-1; CDR3: CASSQVTSGGETQYF; DNA: TGCGCCAGCAGCCAAGTAACTAGCGGGGGAGAGACCCAGTACTTC
J: TRBJ1-5; D: TRBD1; V: TRBV7-8; CDR3: CASSHRDRDRYSNQPQHF; DNA: TGTGCCAGCAGCCACCGGGACAGGGACCGTTATAGCAATCAGCCCCAGCATTTT
J: TRBJ1-2; D: TRBD1; V: TRBV19; CDR3: CASSITGTGVGYTF; DNA: TGTGCCAGTAGTATAACCGGGACAGGGGTGGGCTACACCTTC
J: TRBJ1-2; D: TRBD1; V: TRBV18; CDR3: CASSPRTGQMGGYTF; DNA: TGTGCCAGCTCACCAAGGACAGGACAAATGGGTGGCTACACCTTC
J: TRBJ2-1; D: TRBD2; V: TRBV9; CDR3: CASSASGGSSYNEQFF; DNA: TGTGCCAGCAGCGCCAGCGGGGGGAGCTCCTACAATGAGCAGTTCTTC
J: TRBJ1-2; D: TRBD1; V: TRBV5-8; CDR3: CASSLDDRANGYTF; DNA: TGTGCCAGCAGCCTGGATGACAGGGCCAATGGCTACACCTTC
J: TRBJ1-2; D: TRBD1; V: TRBV10-2; CDR3: CASSESGTGILYGYTF; DNA: TGCGCCAGCAGTGAGTCCGGGACAGGGATTTTGTATGGCTACACCTTC
J: TRBJ1-2; D: .; V: TRBV4-1; CDR3: CASSQVARGDYGYTF; DNA: TGCGCCAGCAGCCAAGTGGCGAGAGGAGACTATGGCTACACCTTC
J: TRBJ1-2; D: .; V: TRBV27; CDR3: CASSLAQGDYYGYTF; DNA: TGTGCCAGCAGTTTAGCACAGGGAGACTATTACGGCTACACCTTC
J: TRBJ2-5; D: .; V: TRBV6-1; CDR3: CASSVDSQETQYF; DNA: TGTGCCAGCAGTGTGGACAGCCAAGAGACCCAGTACTTC
J: TRBJ2-5; D: .; V: TRBV5-1; CDR3: CASSLARGIPQETQYF; DNA: TGCGCCAGCAGCTTGGCCAGGGGTATCCCCCAAGAGACCCAGTACTTC
J: TRBJ2-6; D: TRBD2; V: TRBV6-5; CDR3: CASSSLGGNGANVLTF; DNA: TGTGCCAGCAGTTCCCTGGGAGGGAATGGGGCCAACGTCCTGACTTTC
J: TRBJ1-4; D: TRBD1; V: TRBV9; CDR3: CASSVGNRGEKLFF; DNA: TGTGCCAGCAGCGTAGGGAACAGGGGAGAAAAACTGTTTTTT
J: TRBJ1-1; D: TRBD1; V: TRBV7-6; CDR3: CASSLTGGRAEAFF; DNA: TGTGCCAGCAGCTTAACAGGGGGGCGAGCTGAAGCTTTCTTT
J: TRBJ2-3; D: .; V: TRBV19; CDR3: CASSTGLLTDTQYF; DNA: TGTGCCAGTAGTACGGGACTTCTCACAGATACGCAGTATTTT
J: TRBJ1-2; D: .; V: TRBV10-3; CDR3: CAISELLRTANYGYTF; DNA: TGTGCCATCAGTGAGCTACTTCGGACAGCAAACTATGGCTACACCTTC
J: TRBJ2-1; D: .; V: TRBV18; CDR3: CASSADRHPSYNEQFF; DNA: TGTGCCAGCTCAGCCGACAGGCACCCCTCCTACAATGAGCAGTTCTTC